This T cell receptor beta chain stems from a study of T cell responses to AZD1222 COVID-19 vaccine. Germline lookup yields CDR1 LGHDT and CDR2 YNNKEL (reference sequence). The CDR3 covers 16 residues. V shed 5 bases and J 4 bases; nucleotides not matched to a gene: 11. For this clone: Its antigen is currently unknown.

General study findings and limits: White British ancestry dominated among donors, who included more females, and clonal diversity was possibly underestimated. Repertoire samples came only from after the peak T cell response. Dominant at 160-218 and 743-854, vaccine-associated CD4 TCRs also spanned spike.

Sequenced by immunoSEQ multiplex PCR; TCRdb stores in-frame clones only, minus some. The table lists nearly 110,000 clones, around 91% of them singletons. The rearrangement joins TRBV3-1 (or the pseudogene TRBV3-2) to TRBJ2-5; 9 bases agree with TRBD1. This TCR derives from an adult who received the AZD1222 COVID-19 vaccine. The sample was peripheral blood, taken 28 days after the second AZD1222 dose. CDR3 residues: CASSKNGQGTRETQYF. CDR3 nucleotide sequence: TGTGCCAGCAGCAAAAATGGACAGGGGACGCGAGAGACCCAGTACTTC.